The present T cell receptor beta chain was sequenced within a study of T-cell memory formation after mild COVID-19. The wider study: For the most part, TCR clusters were specific to one donor. Study-wide results and caveats: Pre-infection memory already had some responding clones, implying cross-reactive memory joined.

Constant-segment primers were used for 5'RACE, and the resulting TCR alpha and TCR beta cDNA libraries carried sample barcodes and UMIs. One entry per CDR3 protein results from TCRdb running MiXCR on the 5' RACE reads. Of around 250,000 distinct CDR3 sequences listed, 15% to 20% were seen once; the top ten hold around 23%. This clonotype has more than one count but fewer than ten. Its antigen is as yet unknown. Germline CDR1 is LNHNV and CDR2 is YYDKDF (reference sequence). The CDR3 runs 13 residues. V lost 3 bases to trimming and J lost 6 bases; unmatched junction nucleotides: 5. This sequence joins TRBV15 and TRBJ2-7; 7 bases agree with TRBD2. The receptor comes from a man aged 18 to 29 who had mild COVID-19 (a few samples of this study predate the infection). Cell type and time point are not known. Sequencing was performed on PBMCs or a T cell subset sorted from them (not recorded which). CDR3 coding DNA: TGTGCCACCAGCAGGCGGGGGAACACCGAGCAGTACTTC. Translating it yields CATSRRGNTEQYF.